This T cell receptor (beta chain) was profiled in a study of cytomegalovirus exposure and HLA in healthy donors. Whole-study context: Earlier, some 170 million T cells were analyzed, and more than 100 million unique TCR beta sequences were found among them. General study points: Rarity marked most TCR sequences, yet some public TCRs occurred in many donors.

This clone was seen only once. The antigen is not known. The PCR employed 60 Vbeta primers together with 13 Jbeta primers. Generated by immunoSEQ multiplex PCR, the TCRdb table keeps only in-frame clones and is missing some. The profile covers under 250,000 clones, with around 84% appearing a single time and 0.2% to 0.3% taken by the ten largest. CDR1 and CDR2 from the germline V gene are SGHVS and FQNEAQ. This CDR3 is built from 16 residues. The V and J ends lost 5 bases and 3 bases, in that order; junction bases with no gene match: 12. Sequencing was performed on PBMCs. The origin of this receptor is a girl aged 2 to 10 in good health and CMV-seronegative. The chain recombines TRBV7-8 with TRBJ2-7; 8 bases agree with TRBD2. The CDR3 here is CASSQNRAGGSYEQYF. As DNA, the CDR3 is TGTGCCAGCAGCCAAAATAGGGCGGGAGGCAGCTACGAGCAGTACTTC.